This T cell receptor beta chain was retrieved from a study of control samples from healthy donors and cancer patients. The V end was cut by 0 bases, the J end by 1 base, with 19 bases between. This CDR3 contains 19 residues. Germline-derived CDR1 and CDR2 are LNHNV and YYDKDF (reference sequence). TCRdb's table, derived via immunoSEQ multiplex PCR, lists solely in-frame clones and lacks some. The sample holds approximately 170,000 clones; 85% to 95% are singletons and the top ten take 1.3% to 1.5%. The sample was blood. The rearrangement links TRBV15 to TRBJ2-1; D remains ambiguous. The TCR comes from a young man in good health. In DNA, the CDR3 is TGTGCCACCAGCAGAGATGCCCGGCAGCCCATCTCGTCCTACAATGAGCAGTTCTTC. This encodes CATSRDARQPISSYNEQFF.